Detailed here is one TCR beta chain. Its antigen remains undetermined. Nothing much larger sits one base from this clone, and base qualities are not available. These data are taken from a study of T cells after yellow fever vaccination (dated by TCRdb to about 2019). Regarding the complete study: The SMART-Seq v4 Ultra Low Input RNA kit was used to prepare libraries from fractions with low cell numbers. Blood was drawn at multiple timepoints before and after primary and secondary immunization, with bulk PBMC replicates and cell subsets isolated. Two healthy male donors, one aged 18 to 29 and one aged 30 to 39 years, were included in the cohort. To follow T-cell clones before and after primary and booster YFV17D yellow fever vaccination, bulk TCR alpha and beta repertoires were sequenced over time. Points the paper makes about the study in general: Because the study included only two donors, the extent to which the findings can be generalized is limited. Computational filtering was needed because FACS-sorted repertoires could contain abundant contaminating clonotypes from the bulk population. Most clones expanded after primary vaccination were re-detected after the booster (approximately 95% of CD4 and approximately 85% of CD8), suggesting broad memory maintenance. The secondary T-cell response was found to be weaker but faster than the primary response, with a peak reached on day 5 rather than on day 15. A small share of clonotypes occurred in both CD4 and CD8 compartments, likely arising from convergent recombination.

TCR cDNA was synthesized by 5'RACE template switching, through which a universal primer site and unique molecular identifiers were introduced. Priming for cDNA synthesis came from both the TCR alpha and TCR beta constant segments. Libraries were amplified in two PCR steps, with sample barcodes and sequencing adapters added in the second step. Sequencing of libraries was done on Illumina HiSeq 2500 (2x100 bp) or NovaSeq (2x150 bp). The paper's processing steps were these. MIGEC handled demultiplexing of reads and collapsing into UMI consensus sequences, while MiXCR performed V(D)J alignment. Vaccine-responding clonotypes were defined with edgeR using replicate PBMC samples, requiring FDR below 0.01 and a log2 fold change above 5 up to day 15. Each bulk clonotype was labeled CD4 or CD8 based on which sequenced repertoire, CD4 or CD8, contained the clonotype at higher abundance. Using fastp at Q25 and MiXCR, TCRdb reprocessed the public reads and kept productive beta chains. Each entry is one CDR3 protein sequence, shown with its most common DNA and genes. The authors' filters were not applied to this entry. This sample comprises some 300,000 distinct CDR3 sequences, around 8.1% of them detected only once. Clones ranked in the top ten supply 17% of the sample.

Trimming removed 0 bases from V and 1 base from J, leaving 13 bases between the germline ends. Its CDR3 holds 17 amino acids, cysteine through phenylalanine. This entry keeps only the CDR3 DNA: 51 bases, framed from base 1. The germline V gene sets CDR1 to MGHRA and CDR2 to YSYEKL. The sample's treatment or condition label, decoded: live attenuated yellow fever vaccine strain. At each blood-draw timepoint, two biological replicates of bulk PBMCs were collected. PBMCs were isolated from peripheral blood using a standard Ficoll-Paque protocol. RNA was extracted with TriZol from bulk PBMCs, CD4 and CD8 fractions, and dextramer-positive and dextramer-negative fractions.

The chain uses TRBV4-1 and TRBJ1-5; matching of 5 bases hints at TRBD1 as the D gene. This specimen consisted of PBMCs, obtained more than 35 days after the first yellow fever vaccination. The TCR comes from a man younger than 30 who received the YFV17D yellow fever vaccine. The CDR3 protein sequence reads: CASSQDSQGRSNQPQHF. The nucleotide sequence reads TGCGCCAGCAGCCAAGATTCGCAGGGAAGGAGCAATCAGCCCCAGCATTTT.